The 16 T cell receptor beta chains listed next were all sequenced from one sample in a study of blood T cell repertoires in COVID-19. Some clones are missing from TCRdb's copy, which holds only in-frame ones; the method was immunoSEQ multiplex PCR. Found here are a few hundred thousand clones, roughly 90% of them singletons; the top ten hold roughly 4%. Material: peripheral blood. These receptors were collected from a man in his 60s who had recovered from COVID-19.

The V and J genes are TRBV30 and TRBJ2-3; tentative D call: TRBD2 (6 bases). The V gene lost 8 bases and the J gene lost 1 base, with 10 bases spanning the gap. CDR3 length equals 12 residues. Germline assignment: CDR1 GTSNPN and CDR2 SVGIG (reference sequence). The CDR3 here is CAGSGGTDTQYF. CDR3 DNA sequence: TGTGCCGGATCGGGGGGCACAGATACGCAGTATTTT.

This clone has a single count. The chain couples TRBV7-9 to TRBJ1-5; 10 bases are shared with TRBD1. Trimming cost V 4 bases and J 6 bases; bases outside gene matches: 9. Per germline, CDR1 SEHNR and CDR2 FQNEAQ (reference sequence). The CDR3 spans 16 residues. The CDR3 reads CASSSYGQGVGQPQHF. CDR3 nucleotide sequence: TGTGCCAGCAGCTCATACGGACAGGGGGTAGGTCAGCCCCAGCATTTT. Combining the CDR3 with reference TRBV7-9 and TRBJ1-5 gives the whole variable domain DTGVSQNPRHKITKRGQNVTFRCDPISEHNRLYWYRQTLGQGPEFLTYFQNEAQLEKSRLLSDRFSAERPKGSFSTLEIQRTEQGDSAMYLCASSSYGQGVGQPQHFGDGTRLSIL.

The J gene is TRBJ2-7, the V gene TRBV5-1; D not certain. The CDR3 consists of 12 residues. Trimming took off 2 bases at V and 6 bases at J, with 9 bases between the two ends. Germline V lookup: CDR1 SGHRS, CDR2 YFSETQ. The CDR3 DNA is TGCGCCAGCAGCTTCGAGGTCGGCGAGCAGTACTTC. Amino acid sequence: CASSFEVGEQYF. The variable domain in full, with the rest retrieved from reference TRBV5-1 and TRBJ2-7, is KAGVTQTPRYLIKTRGQQVTLSCSPISGHRSVSWYQQTPGQGLQFLFEYFSETQRNKGNFPGRFSGRQFSNSRSEMNVSTLELGDSALYLCASSFEVGEQYFGPGTRLTVT.

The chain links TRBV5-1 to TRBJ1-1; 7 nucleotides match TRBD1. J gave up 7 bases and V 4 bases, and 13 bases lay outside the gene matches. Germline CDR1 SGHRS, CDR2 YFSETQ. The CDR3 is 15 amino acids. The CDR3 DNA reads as TGCGCCAGCAGCACAGTCAGACAGGGCGGCGATGAAGCTTTCTTT. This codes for CASSTVRQGGDEAFF.

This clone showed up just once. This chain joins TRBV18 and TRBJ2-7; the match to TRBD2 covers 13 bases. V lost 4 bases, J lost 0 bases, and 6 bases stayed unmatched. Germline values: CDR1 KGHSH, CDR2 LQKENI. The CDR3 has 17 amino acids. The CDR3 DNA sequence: TGTGCCAGCTCACTCTGGACTAGCGGGGGTAGCTCCTACGAGCAGTACTTC. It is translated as CASSLWTSGGSSYEQYF.

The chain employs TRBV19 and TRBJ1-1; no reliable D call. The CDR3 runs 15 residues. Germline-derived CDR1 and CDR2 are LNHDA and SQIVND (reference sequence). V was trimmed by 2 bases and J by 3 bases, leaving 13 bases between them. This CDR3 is CASSITRLLYTEAFF. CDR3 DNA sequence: TGTGCCAGTAGTATAACCCGGTTGCTTTACACTGAAGCTTTCTTT.

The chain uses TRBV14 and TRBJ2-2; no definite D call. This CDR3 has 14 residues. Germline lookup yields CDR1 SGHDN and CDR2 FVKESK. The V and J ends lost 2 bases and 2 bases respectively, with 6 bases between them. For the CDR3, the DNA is TGTGCCAGCAGCCAACTAGATAACACCGGGGAGCTGTTTTTT. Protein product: CASSQLDNTGELFF.

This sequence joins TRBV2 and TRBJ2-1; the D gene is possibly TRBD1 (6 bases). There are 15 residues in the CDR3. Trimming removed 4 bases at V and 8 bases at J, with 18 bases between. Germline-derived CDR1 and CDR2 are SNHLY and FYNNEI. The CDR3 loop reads CASSAEGGGQDEQFF. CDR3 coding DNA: TGTGCCAGCAGTGCTGAGGGTGGGGGCCAGGATGAGCAGTTCTTC. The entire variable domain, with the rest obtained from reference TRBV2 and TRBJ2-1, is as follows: EPEVTQTPSHQVTQMGQEVILRCVPISNHLYFYWYRQILGQKVEFLVSFYNNEISEKSEIFDDQFSVERPDGSNFTLKIRSTKLEDSAMYFCASSAEGGGQDEQFFGPGTRLTVL.

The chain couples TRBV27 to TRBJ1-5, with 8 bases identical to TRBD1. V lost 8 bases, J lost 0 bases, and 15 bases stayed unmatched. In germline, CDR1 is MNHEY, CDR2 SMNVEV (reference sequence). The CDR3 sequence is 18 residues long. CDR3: CASAPTGGIRYSNQPQHF. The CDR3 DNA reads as TGTGCCAGCGCGCCTACAGGGGGTATTCGTTATAGCAATCAGCCCCAGCATTTT.

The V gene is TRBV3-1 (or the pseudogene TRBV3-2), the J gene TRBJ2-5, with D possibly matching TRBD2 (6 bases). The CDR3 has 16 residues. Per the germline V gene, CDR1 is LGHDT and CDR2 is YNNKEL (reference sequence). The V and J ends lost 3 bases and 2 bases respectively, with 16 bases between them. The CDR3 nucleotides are TGTGCCAGCAGCCAGGGGACTGGCTGGGGGCAAGAGACCCAGTACTTC. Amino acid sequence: CASSQGTGWGQETQYF.

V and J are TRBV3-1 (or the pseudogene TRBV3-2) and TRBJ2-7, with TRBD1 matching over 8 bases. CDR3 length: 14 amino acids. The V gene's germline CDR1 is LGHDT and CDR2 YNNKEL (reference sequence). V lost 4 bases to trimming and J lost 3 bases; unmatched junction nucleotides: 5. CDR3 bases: TGTGCCAGCAGCCCGTCAACAGGGGGCTACGAGCAGTACTTC. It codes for CASSPSTGGYEQYF.

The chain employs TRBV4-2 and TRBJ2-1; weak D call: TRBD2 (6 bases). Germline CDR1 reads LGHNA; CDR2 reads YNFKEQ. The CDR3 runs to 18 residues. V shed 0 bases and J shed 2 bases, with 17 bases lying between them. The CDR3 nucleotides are TGTGCCAGCAGCCAAGATCGGTCACTAGCAAGGCCCTACAATGAGCAGTTCTTC. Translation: CASSQDRSLARPYNEQFF.

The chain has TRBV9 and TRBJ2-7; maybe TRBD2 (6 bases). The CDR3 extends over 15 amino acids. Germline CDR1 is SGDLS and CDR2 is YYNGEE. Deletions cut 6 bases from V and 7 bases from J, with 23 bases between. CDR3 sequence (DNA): TGTGCCAGCACCCCCACGGAGGGAGCCCTATCGGAGCAGTACTTC. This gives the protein CASTPTEGALSEQYF. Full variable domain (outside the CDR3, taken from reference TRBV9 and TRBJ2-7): DSGVTQTPKHLITATGQRVTLRCSPRSGDLSVYWYQQSLDQGLQFLIQYYNGEERAKGNILERFSAQQFPDLHSELNLSSLELGDSALYFCASTPTEGALSEQYFGPGTRLTVT.

The CDR3 DNA reads as TGTGCCAGTTCGAGGGAGCCCATCTCTGGAAACACCATATATTTT. Its translation is CASSREPISGNTIYF. This rearrangement joins TRBV5-5 to TRBJ1-3; no firm D call. Deletions cut 8 bases from V and 0 bases from J, with 15 bases between. The CDR3 has 15 residues. Germline V gives CDR1 SGHKS, CDR2 YYEKEE (reference sequence).

The CDR3 region has the DNA TGTGCCAGCAGTGAATTCGTGGGCAGGGATACGCAGTATTTT. As protein: CASSEFVGRDTQYF. The genes are TRBV6-1 and TRBJ2-3; unclear D gene. There are 14 residues in the CDR3. Trimming removed 2 bases at V and 6 bases at J, with 12 bases between. Germline V gene sequence: CDR1 MNHNS, CDR2 SASEGT.

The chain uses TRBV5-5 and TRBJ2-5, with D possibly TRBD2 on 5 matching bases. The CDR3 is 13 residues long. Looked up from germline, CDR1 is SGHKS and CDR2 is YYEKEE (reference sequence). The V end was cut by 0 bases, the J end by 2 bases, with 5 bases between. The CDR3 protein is CASSLGLQETQYF. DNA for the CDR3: TGTGCCAGCAGCTTGGGACTACAAGAGACCCAGTACTTC.